A single sample gave rise to the 9 T cell receptor beta chains below, sequenced in a study of graft-versus-host responses after intestinal transplantation. Produced via immunoSEQ multiplex PCR; TCRdb's table is partial and in-frame only. The sample shows more than 95,000 clones, 90% of them seen only once. Antigens of these TCRs are unknown. The sample here was unstimulated CD4+ T cells sorted from spleen or lymph node cells, taken before intestinal transplant. The origin of the receptors is a human donor who received an intestinal transplant.

The chain couples TRBV19 to TRBJ2-1, with 7 bases that match TRBD2. This CDR3 region has 15 residues. CDR1 is LNHDA and CDR2 is SQIVND in the germline V gene (reference sequence). V lost 2 bases to trimming and J lost 2 bases; unmatched junction nucleotides: 3. The CDR3 DNA sequence: TGTGCCAGTAGTATAAGCGGGGTTCCCTACAATGAGCAGTTCTTC. Translation gives CASSISGVPYNEQFF. Supplemented by reference TRBV19 and TRBJ2-1, the full variable domain reads DGGITQSPKYLFRKEGQNVTLSCEQNLNHDAMYWYRQDPGQGLRLIYYSQIVNDFQKGDIAEGYSVSREKKESFPLTVTSAQKNPTAFYLCASSISGVPYNEQFFGPGTRLTVL.

V gene TRBV5-1 combines with J gene TRBJ1-6; D unclear. Trimming left V 1 base short and J 5 bases short, with 7 bases between. Per germline, CDR1 SGHRS and CDR2 YFSETQ. This CDR3 comprises 14 residues. CDR3: CASSLIFNNSPLHF. CDR3 nucleotide sequence: TGCGCCAGCAGCTTGATTTTTAATAATTCACCCCTCCACTTT.

The chain joins TRBV7-9 to TRBJ2-1; D is unclear. This CDR3 has 16 amino acids. Germline assignment: CDR1 SEHNR and CDR2 FQNEAQ (reference sequence). Trimming pared 2 bases from V and 6 bases from J, leaving 17 bases between. CDR3 loop: CASSLSSRLYANEQFF. CDR3 coding DNA: TGTGCCAGCAGCTTATCATCCCGGTTATATGCCAATGAGCAGTTCTTC.

The CDR3 loop is CASGFMGRGYNEQFF. CDR3 DNA: TGTGCTAGTGGTTTTATGGGCAGGGGGTACAATGAGCAGTTCTTC. The chain links TRBV12-5 to TRBJ2-1, with 7 nucleotides matching TRBD1. V was pared by 3 bases and J by 4 bases, with 6 bases of the junction left unmatched. The germline CDR1 and CDR2 sequences are LGHNT and FRNRAP. This CDR3 has 15 residues.

V gene TRBV6-1 combines with J gene TRBJ2-2; a weak D match, TRBD1 (5 bases). This CDR3 comprises 15 residues. The germline V and J ends were trimmed by 6 bases and 5 bases, with 16 bases remaining between them. The germline CDR1 and CDR2 sequences are MNHNS and SASEGT. This CDR3 reads CASREHTGVTGELFF. DNA for the CDR3: TGTGCCAGCAGAGAACATACAGGTGTAACCGGGGAGCTGTTTTTT.

This clone occurred once. The chain is built from TRBV7-2 and TRBJ2-7; no clear D. Germline V gene lookup returns CDR1 SGHTA and CDR2 FQGNSA. The V gene lost 2 bases and the J gene lost 5 bases, with 4 bases spanning the gap. This CDR3 is 11 amino acids long. As DNA, the CDR3 is TGTGCCAGCAGCTTACTAAACGAGCAGTACTTC. It translates to CASSLLNEQYF.

V gene TRBV5-5 combines with J gene TRBJ1-2; TRBD1 agrees at 9 bases. J lost 2 bases, V lost 2 bases, and 4 bases had no gene match. This CDR3 is 15 amino acids long. Germline loops: CDR1 SGHKS, CDR2 YYEKEE (reference sequence). Here the CDR3 DNA reads TGTGCCAGCAGCTTACCCGGGACAGGGAACTATGGCTACACCTTC. It specifies CASSLPGTGNYGYTF.

This rearrangement joins TRBV7-9 to TRBJ2-1, with TRBD1 matching 7 bases. Trimming took 5 bases from V and 8 from J; bases not matched to a gene: 6. The CDR3 is 13 amino acids. Germline lookup yields CDR1 SEHNR and CDR2 FQNEAQ (reference sequence). The DNA for the CDR3 is TGTGCCAGCAGCAGACAGGGAGCGGATGAGCAGTTCTTC. Amino acid sequence: CASSRQGADEQFF.

The chain joins TRBV2 to TRBJ1-5; D perhaps matches TRBD1 (5 bases). This CDR3 is 12 amino acids long. V shed 10 bases and J shed 4 bases, with 11 bases lying between them. The germline V gene encodes CDR1 SNHLY and CDR2 FYNNEI. Here the CDR3 reads CAIGVGNQPQHF. The CDR3, as DNA: TGTGCCATAGGGGTGGGTAATCAGCCCCAGCATTTT.